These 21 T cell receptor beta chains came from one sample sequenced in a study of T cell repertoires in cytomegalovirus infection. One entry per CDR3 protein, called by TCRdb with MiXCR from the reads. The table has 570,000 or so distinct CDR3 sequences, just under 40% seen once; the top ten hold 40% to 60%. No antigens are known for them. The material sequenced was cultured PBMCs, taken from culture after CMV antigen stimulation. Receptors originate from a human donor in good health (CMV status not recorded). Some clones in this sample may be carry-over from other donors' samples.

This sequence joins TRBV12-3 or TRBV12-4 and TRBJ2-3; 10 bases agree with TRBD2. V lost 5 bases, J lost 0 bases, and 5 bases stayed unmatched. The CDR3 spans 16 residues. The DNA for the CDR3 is TGTGCCAGCAGTATTATAGCGGGGGGTAGCACAGATACGCAGTATTTT. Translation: CASSIIAGGSTDTQYF.

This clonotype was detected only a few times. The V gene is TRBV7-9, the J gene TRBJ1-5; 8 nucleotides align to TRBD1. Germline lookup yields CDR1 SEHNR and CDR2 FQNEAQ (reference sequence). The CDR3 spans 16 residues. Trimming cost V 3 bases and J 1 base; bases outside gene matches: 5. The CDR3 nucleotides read TGTGCCAGCAGCTTTGGGCAGGGGGCGAGCAATCAGCCCCAGCATTTT. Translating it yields CASSFGQGASNQPQHF.

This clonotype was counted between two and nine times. The CDR3 reads CASSLTGGFYSNQPQHF. DNA for the CDR3: TGTGCCAGCAGCTTAACAGGGGGCTTCTATAGCAATCAGCCCCAGCATTTT. This chain joins TRBV7-2 and TRBJ1-5; 9 nucleotides line up with TRBD1. Per the germline V gene, CDR1 is SGHTA and CDR2 is FQGNSA. V was clipped by 2 bases and J by 0 bases; unmatched bases: 5. The CDR3 has 17 amino acids.

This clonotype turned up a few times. The DNA of the CDR3 is TGTGCCAGCAGTCCCGGGGGGACCTCGGGGCGCGAGCAGTACTTC. Protein sequence: CASSPGGTSGREQYF. This rearrangement joins TRBV28 to TRBJ2-7; 7 bases agree with TRBD2. V was clipped by 5 bases and J by 6 bases; unmatched bases: 13. The CDR3 is 15 residues long. The germline V gene has CDR1 MDHEN and CDR2 SYDVKM.

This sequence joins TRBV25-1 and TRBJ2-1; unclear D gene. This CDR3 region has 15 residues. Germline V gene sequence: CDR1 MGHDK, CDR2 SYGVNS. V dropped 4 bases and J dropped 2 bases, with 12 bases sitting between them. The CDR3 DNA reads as TGTGCCAGCAGTGGTGACGGGTTCCCCTACAATGAGCAGTTCTTC. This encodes CASSGDGFPYNEQFF.

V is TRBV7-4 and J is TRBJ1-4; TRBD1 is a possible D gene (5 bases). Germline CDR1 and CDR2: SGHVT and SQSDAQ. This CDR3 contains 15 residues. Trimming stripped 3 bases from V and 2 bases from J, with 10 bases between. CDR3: CASSFFRDTNEKLFF. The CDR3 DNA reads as TGTGCCAGCAGCTTTTTTCGGGACACTAATGAAAAACTGTTTTTT.

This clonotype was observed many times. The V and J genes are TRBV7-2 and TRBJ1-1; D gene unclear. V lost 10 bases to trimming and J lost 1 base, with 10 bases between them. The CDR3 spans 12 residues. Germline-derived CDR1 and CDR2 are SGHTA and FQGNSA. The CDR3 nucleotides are TGTGCCACCGGCGACTGGAACACTGAAGCTTTCTTT. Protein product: CATGDWNTEAFF.

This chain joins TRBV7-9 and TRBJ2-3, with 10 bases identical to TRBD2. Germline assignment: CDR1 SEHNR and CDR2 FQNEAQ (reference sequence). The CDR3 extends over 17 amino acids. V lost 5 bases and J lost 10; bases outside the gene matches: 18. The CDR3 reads CASSPYPGSGGGVPQYF. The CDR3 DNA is TGTGCCAGCAGCCCCTATCCAGGAAGCGGGGGGGGCGTCCCGCAGTATTTT.

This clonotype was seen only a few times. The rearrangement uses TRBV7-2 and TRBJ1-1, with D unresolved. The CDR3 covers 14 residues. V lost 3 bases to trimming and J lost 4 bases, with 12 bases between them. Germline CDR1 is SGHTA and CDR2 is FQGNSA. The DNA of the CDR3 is TGTGCCAGCAGCTTGGGAGGGAAGGGCACTGAAGCTTTCTTT. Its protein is CASSLGGKGTEAFF.

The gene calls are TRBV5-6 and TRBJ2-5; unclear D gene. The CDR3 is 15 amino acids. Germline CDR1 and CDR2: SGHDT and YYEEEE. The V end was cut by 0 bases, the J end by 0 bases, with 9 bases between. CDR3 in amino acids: CASSLVSPDQETQYF. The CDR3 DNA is TGTGCCAGCAGCTTGGTTAGCCCAGACCAAGAGACCCAGTACTTC. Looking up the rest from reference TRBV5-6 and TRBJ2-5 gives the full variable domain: DAGVTQSPTHLIKTRGQQVTLRCSPKSGHDTVSWYQQALGQGPQFIFQYYEEEERQRGNFPDRFSGHQFPNYSSELNVNALLLGDSALYLCASSLVSPDQETQYFGPGTRLLVL.

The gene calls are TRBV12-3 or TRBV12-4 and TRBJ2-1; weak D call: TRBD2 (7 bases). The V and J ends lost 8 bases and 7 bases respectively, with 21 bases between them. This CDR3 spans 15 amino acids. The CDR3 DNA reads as TGTGCCAGCGGGGGCGGAGCGGGACTTACGAATGAGCAGTTCTTC. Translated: CASGGGAGLTNEQFF.

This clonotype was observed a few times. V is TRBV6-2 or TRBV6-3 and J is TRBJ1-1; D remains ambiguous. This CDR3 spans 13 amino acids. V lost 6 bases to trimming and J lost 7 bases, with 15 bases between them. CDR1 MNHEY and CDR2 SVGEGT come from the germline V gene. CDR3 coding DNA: TGTGCCAGCAGAGCCGCCGGGTATTTTGAAGCTTTCTTT. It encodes CASRAAGYFEAFF.

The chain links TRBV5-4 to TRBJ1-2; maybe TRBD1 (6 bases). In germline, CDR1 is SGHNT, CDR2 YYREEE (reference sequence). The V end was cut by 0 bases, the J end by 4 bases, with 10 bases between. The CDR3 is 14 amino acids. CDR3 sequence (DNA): TGTGCCAGCAGCTTGGACAGGGTTAGCTATGGCTACACCTTC. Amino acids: CASSLDRVSYGYTF.

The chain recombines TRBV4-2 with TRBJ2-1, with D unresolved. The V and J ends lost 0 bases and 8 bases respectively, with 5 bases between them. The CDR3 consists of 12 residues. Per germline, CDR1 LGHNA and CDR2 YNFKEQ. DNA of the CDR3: TGTGCCAGCAGCCAAGATGGGGATGAGCAGTTCTTC. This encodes CASSQDGDEQFF.

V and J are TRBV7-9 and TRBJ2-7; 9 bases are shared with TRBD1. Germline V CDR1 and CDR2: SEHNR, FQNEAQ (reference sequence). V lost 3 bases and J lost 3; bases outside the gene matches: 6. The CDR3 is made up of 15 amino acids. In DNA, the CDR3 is TGTGCCAGCAGCTTGACGCTGGACAGGGGCTACGAGCAGTACTTC. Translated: CASSLTLDRGYEQYF.

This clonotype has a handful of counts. Written as DNA, the CDR3 is TGTGCCAGCAGATTAGGCGGGGGGGCCGTAGGAGATACGCAGTATTTT. Its protein product is CASRLGGGAVGDTQYF. The chain combines TRBV6-5 with TRBJ2-3; TRBD2 aligns across 9 bases. Germline CDR1 reads MNHEY; CDR2 reads SVGAGI. V lost 6 bases and J lost 5; bases outside the gene matches: 12. This CDR3 is built from 16 residues.

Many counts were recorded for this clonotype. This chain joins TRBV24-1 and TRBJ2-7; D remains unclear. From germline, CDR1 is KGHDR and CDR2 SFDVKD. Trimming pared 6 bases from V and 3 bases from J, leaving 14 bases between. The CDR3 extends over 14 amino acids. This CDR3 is CATSPSWVIYEQYF. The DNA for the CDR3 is TGTGCCACCAGTCCATCCTGGGTCATCTACGAGCAGTACTTC.

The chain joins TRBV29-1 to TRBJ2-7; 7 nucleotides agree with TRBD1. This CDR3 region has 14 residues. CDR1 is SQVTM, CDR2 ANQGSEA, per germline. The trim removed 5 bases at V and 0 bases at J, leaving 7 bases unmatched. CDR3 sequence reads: CSVLPGGYSYEQYF. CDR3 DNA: TGCAGCGTTTTGCCAGGGGGATACTCCTACGAGCAGTACTTC.

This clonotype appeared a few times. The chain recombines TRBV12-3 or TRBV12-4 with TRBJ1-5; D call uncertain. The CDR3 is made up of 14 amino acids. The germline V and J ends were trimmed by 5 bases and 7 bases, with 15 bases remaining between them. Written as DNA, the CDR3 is TGTGCCAGCAGTGCCCGGGGTGTCTGGCAGCCCCAGCATTTT. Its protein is CASSARGVWQPQHF.

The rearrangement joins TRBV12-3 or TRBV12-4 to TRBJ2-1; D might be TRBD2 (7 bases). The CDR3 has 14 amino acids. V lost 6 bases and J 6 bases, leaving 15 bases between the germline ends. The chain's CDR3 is CASRTLRGRNEQFF. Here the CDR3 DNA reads TGTGCCAGCAGAACATTGCGGGGGCGCAATGAGCAGTTCTTC.

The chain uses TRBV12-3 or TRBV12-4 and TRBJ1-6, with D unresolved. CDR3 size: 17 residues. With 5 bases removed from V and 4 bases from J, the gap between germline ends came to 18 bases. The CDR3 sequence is CASSLHPGPRYNSPLHF. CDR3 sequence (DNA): TGTGCCAGCAGTCTCCACCCCGGACCCCGATATAATTCACCCCTCCACTTT.